The subject of this entry is one T cell receptor beta chain. This specimen belongs to a study of T cell repertoires in ileal Crohn's disease. On the study more broadly: At surgery, 30% to 35% of patients smoked, with median disease duration around 8 years.

This CDR3 is 16 amino acids long. Germline loops: CDR1 SGHDT, CDR2 YYEEEE. The junction had 6 bases not matched to a gene; V was cut back by 0 bases and J by 4 bases. Sequencing used immunoSEQ multiplex PCR; TCRdb keeps in-frame clones, though not all of them. This sample has about 18,000 clones, with roughly three fifths found just once. The chain is built from TRBV5-6 and TRBJ1-2, with 10 nucleotides matching TRBD1. Sequencing was done on a sample of ileal tissue. This clonotype was sampled from an adult with Crohn's disease. CDR3 amino acids: CASSLGARTGGYGYTF. The CDR3 DNA sequence: TGTGCCAGCAGCTTGGGCGCACGGACAGGGGGCTATGGCTACACCTTC.